The present TCR beta chain was sequenced within a study of early T cells in non-severe SARS-CoV-2 infection. Individual cDNA molecules each received unique molecular identifiers attached to them. TCRdb re-called the 5' RACE reads with MiXCR, one entry per CDR3 protein. The sample consists of tens of thousands of distinct CDR3 sequences, 13% to 15% of them appearing once. This clonotype was seen more than once but under ten times. This CDR3 has 11 residues. CDR1 SQVTM and CDR2 ANQGSEA come from the germline V gene. Trimming shortened V by 4 bases and J by 3 bases, and 7 bases separated the two germline ends.

Sequenced material: whole blood, taken at baseline. The sequence was collected from an adult who was a healthcare worker with PCR-confirmed SARS-CoV-2 infection or an uninfected control (not recorded which). V gene TRBV29-1 combines with J gene TRBJ2-7; D uncertain. The CDR3 sequence: CSVGTLYEQYF. In DNA, the CDR3 is TGCAGCGTTGGAACCCTCTACGAGCAGTACTTC.